These T cell receptor beta chains were read from a single sample in a study of T cell repertoires in cytomegalovirus infection. TCRdb re-called the reads with MiXCR, one entry per CDR3 protein. Among about 530,000 distinct CDR3 sequences listed, 26% were seen once. Sequencing was done on a sample of PBMCs. The receptors derive from a human donor in good health (CMV status not recorded). Some clones in this sample may be carry-over from other donors' samples. CDR3s include the opening cysteine and the closing phenylalanine or tryptophan. D genes are given only for firm matches. Only some rows state a clone size, as once, few, many or a class for expanded clones.

D gene: .
V gene: TRBV12-3/TRBV12-4
clone size: many
J gene: TRBJ1-5
CDR3 DNA: TGTGCCAGCAGTTTTGGGAGTGATCAGCCCCAGCATTTT
CDR3 protein: CASSFGSDQPQHF

D gene: .
V gene: TRBV6-5
clone size: .
J gene: TRBJ2-1
CDR3 DNA: TGTGCCAGCAGTTACGGCGGGACTCAAGGGTACAATGAGCAGTTCTTC
CDR3 protein: CASSYGGTQGYNEQFF

D gene: .
V gene: TRBV9
clone size: .
J gene: TRBJ2-1
CDR3 DNA: TGTGCCAGCAGCGTAGGCGGAGTGGGGATATACAATGAGCAGTTCTTC
CDR3 protein: CASSVGGVGIYNEQFF

D gene: .
V gene: TRBV6-1
clone size: .
J gene: TRBJ2-3
CDR3 DNA: TGTGCCAGCAGTGTCCTACTCAGCACAGATACGCAGTATTTT
CDR3 protein: CASSVLLSTDTQYF

D gene: TRBD1
V gene: TRBV7-2
clone size: many
J gene: TRBJ2-7
CDR3 DNA: TGTGCCAGCAGCTTGCTGGGACAGACCTACGAGCAGTACTTC
CDR3 protein: CASSLLGQTYEQYF

D gene: TRBD2
V gene: TRBV29-1
clone size: .
J gene: TRBJ2-5
CDR3 DNA: TGCAGCGTTCACGGACTAGCGGGAAGAGGAGGACAAGAGACCCAGTACTTC
CDR3 protein: CSVHGLAGRGGQETQYF

D gene: TRBD2
V gene: TRBV24-1
clone size: .
J gene: TRBJ2-7
CDR3 DNA: TGTGCCACCAGTGATCAAGCGGGAGGACACGAGCAGTACTTC
CDR3 protein: CATSDQAGGHEQYF

D gene: .
V gene: TRBV7-9
clone size: .
J gene: TRBJ2-2
CDR3 DNA: TGTGCCAGCACCTCGTCGGCCGGCGGGGAGCTGTTTTTT
CDR3 protein: CASTSSAGGELFF

D gene: .
V gene: TRBV7-2
clone size: many
J gene: TRBJ2-3
CDR3 DNA: TGTGCCAGCAGACCAAGGGCGAGCACAGATACGCAGTATTTT
CDR3 protein: CASRPRASTDTQYF

D gene: .
V gene: TRBV2
clone size: .
J gene: TRBJ2-5
CDR3 DNA: TGTGCCAGCAGTGCAGTCAGAGTACAAGAGACCCAGTACTTC
CDR3 protein: CASSAVRVQETQYF

D gene: TRBD2
V gene: TRBV7-9
clone size: few
J gene: TRBJ2-3
CDR3 DNA: TGTGCCAGCAGCTCATCCTGGACTAGCGGGAGTGGAAGCACAGATACGCAGTATTTT
CDR3 protein: CASSSSWTSGSGSTDTQYF

D gene: .
V gene: TRBV2
clone size: .
J gene: TRBJ2-7
CDR3 DNA: TGTGCCAGCAGTGGGGCGGGACAGTCTTTCTACGAGCAGTACTTC
CDR3 protein: CASSGAGQSFYEQYF

D gene: TRBD2
V gene: TRBV29-1
clone size: .
J gene: TRBJ2-3
CDR3 DNA: TGCAGCGTTGAATTCACTAGCGGCCGCACAGATACGCAGTATTTT
CDR3 protein: CSVEFTSGRTDTQYF

D gene: .
V gene: TRBV12-3/TRBV12-4
clone size: .
J gene: TRBJ1-3
CDR3 DNA: TGTGCCAGCATTCATAGTGGACGGTCTGGAAACACCATATATTTT
CDR3 protein: CASIHSGRSGNTIYF

D gene: TRBD1
V gene: TRBV28
clone size: .
J gene: TRBJ2-2
CDR3 DNA: TGTGCCAGCAGCCCCGGACAGGGCGTCGGGGAGCTGTTTTTT
CDR3 protein: CASSPGQGVGELFF

D gene: TRBD2
V gene: TRBV7-8
clone size: many
J gene: TRBJ2-5
CDR3 DNA: TGTGCCAGCAGCCACCGACTAGCGGGGGAAGAGACCCAGTACTTC
CDR3 protein: CASSHRLAGEETQYF

D gene: TRBD1
V gene: TRBV19
clone size: .
J gene: TRBJ2-5
CDR3 DNA: TGTGCCAGTAGCCCCCGACAGGGCCTCCAAGAGACCCAGTACTTC
CDR3 protein: CASSPRQGLQETQYF

D gene: .
V gene: TRBV7-8
clone size: many
J gene: TRBJ2-3
CDR3 DNA: TGTGCCAGCAGCTTCAATAGCGGTAGCACAGATACGCAGTATTTT
CDR3 protein: CASSFNSGSTDTQYF

D gene: TRBD2
V gene: TRBV24-1
clone size: few
J gene: TRBJ2-3
CDR3 DNA: TGTGCCACCAGTGTTAGCGGGAGTGCAGATACGCAGTATTTT
CDR3 protein: CATSVSGSADTQYF

D gene: .
V gene: TRBV2
clone size: few
J gene: TRBJ2-5
CDR3 DNA: TGTGCCAGCACTGGCTTAGCGGAGAGAGAGACCCAGTACTTC
CDR3 protein: CASTGLAERETQYF

D gene: TRBD1
V gene: TRBV27
clone size: many
J gene: TRBJ2-2
CDR3 DNA: TGTGCCAGCAGTTCTGACAGGGAAACCGGGGAGCTGTTTTTT
CDR3 protein: CASSSDRETGELFF

D gene: TRBD1
V gene: TRBV7-2
clone size: many
J gene: TRBJ1-2
CDR3 DNA: TGTGCCAGCAGCTTAATTTCAGGGGGCGTCTATGGCTACACCTTC
CDR3 protein: CASSLISGGVYGYTF

D gene: .
V gene: TRBV7-6
clone size: many
J gene: TRBJ1-4
CDR3 DNA: TGTGCCAGCAAGGGACATTGGTCAACTAATGAAAAACTGTTTTTT
CDR3 protein: CASKGHWSTNEKLFF

D gene: .
V gene: TRBV28
clone size: .
J gene: TRBJ1-2
CDR3 DNA: TGTGCCAGCAGGGACCCGTCTGGCCCATCGGGCTACACCTTC
CDR3 protein: CASRDPSGPSGYTF

D gene: .
V gene: TRBV7-2
clone size: many
J gene: TRBJ2-5
CDR3 DNA: TGTGCCAGCGCGGGGCAACAAGAGACCCAGTACTTC
CDR3 protein: CASAGQQETQYF

D gene: .
V gene: TRBV5-6
clone size: .
J gene: TRBJ1-1
CDR3 DNA: TGTGCCAGCAGCTTATTACCTCGCGTGCAGAGGAGGATGAACACTGAAGCTTTCTTT
CDR3 protein: CASSLLPRVQRRMNTEAFF

D gene: TRBD2
V gene: TRBV4-1
clone size: .
J gene: TRBJ2-7
CDR3 DNA: TGCGCCAGCAGCCCCCTGGGAACTAGCGGGAGAGGCGAGCAGTACTTC
CDR3 protein: CASSPLGTSGRGEQYF

D gene: TRBD2
V gene: TRBV10-3
clone size: .
J gene: TRBJ2-1
CDR3 DNA: TGTGCCATCAGTGGGACTAGCTCCTACAATGAGCAGTTCTTC
CDR3 protein: CAISGTSSYNEQFF

D gene: .
V gene: TRBV6-6
clone size: .
J gene: TRBJ2-3
CDR3 DNA: TGTGCCAGCACCATGGAGGGGGCAGATACGCAGTATTTT
CDR3 protein: CASTMEGADTQYF

D gene: .
V gene: TRBV20-1
clone size: .
J gene: TRBJ2-2
CDR3 DNA: TGCAGTGCCCCAGACAGGTCGCGCACCGGGGAGCTGTTTTTT
CDR3 protein: CSAPDRSRTGELFF

D gene: .
V gene: TRBV2
clone size: .
J gene: TRBJ2-1
CDR3 DNA: TGTGCCAGCAGTGAACCCCCTGGACTGGGCGACAATGAGCAGTTCTTC
CDR3 protein: CASSEPPGLGDNEQFF

D gene: TRBD2
V gene: TRBV27
clone size: .
J gene: TRBJ2-2
CDR3 DNA: TGTGCCAGCAGTGGTAGCGGGAGGGCCTCCGCCGGGGAGCTGTTTTTT
CDR3 protein: CASSGSGRASAGELFF

D gene: .
V gene: TRBV6-5
clone size: few
J gene: TRBJ1-1
CDR3 DNA: TGTGCCAGCAGTTACACTGGTCCCCGCACTGAAGCTTTCTTT
CDR3 protein: CASSYTGPRTEAFF

D gene: .
V gene: TRBV10-3
clone size: .
J gene: TRBJ1-1
CDR3 DNA: TGTGCCATCAGTGGAGGGGTGAACACTGAAGCTTTCTTT
CDR3 protein: CAISGGVNTEAFF

D gene: .
V gene: TRBV7-3
clone size: .
J gene: TRBJ1-1
CDR3 DNA: TGTGCCAGCAGCAGAACAGGGTCGAACACTGAAGCTTTCTTT
CDR3 protein: CASSRTGSNTEAFF

D gene: .
V gene: TRBV7-9
clone size: .
J gene: TRBJ2-7
CDR3 DNA: TGTGCCAGCACCCGACACCCCTACGAGCAGTACTTC
CDR3 protein: CASTRHPYEQYF

D gene: .
V gene: TRBV12-3/TRBV12-4
clone size: few
J gene: TRBJ1-2
CDR3 DNA: TGTGCCAGCAGTCGCGGGACAATTACGGGCTACACCTTC
CDR3 protein: CASSRGTITGYTF

D gene: .
V gene: TRBV7-2
clone size: .
J gene: TRBJ1-6
CDR3 DNA: TGTGCCAGCAGTATGGGTGGAGGGGCAGGTTCACCCCTCCACTTT
CDR3 protein: CASSMGGGAGSPLHF

D gene: TRBD1
V gene: TRBV7-2
clone size: many
J gene: TRBJ2-2
CDR3 DNA: TGTGCCAGCAGCTTAGCGCGTCAGGGGGCGACCGGGGAGCTGTTTTTT
CDR3 protein: CASSLARQGATGELFF

D gene: .
V gene: TRBV12-3/TRBV12-4
clone size: few
J gene: TRBJ1-5
CDR3 DNA: TGTGCCAGCGCACCGACAGTTAACAATCAGCCCCAGCATTTT
CDR3 protein: CASAPTVNNQPQHF

D gene: .
V gene: TRBV24-1
clone size: once
J gene: TRBJ2-1
CDR3 DNA: TGTGCCACCAGTGGAACACGACTGGCTACTGGCAATGAGCAGTTCTTC
CDR3 protein: CATSGTRLATGNEQFF

D gene: .
V gene: TRBV28
clone size: .
J gene: TRBJ2-1
CDR3 DNA: TGTGCCAGCAGTTTTACTAGTTGGTCCTCCTACAATGAGCAGTTCTTC
CDR3 protein: CASSFTSWSSYNEQFF

D gene: .
V gene: TRBV7-2
clone size: many
J gene: TRBJ2-3
CDR3 DNA: TGTGCCAGCAGCTTAGCTCTACTAAGCACAGATACGCAGTATTTT
CDR3 protein: CASSLALLSTDTQYF

D gene: .
V gene: TRBV7-2
clone size: many
J gene: TRBJ2-5
CDR3 DNA: TGTGCCAGCAGCTCCCAATCGTACCAAGAGACCCAGTACTTC
CDR3 protein: CASSSQSYQETQYF

D gene: .
V gene: TRBV7-9
clone size: .
J gene: TRBJ1-4
CDR3 DNA: TGTGCCAGCAGCCCCGACAGAAGAGTTAATGAAAAACTGTTTTTT
CDR3 protein: CASSPDRRVNEKLFF

D gene: .
V gene: TRBV20-1
clone size: .
J gene: TRBJ2-3
CDR3 DNA: TGCAACGCGGAGGCGGCAGCAGATACGCAGTATTTT
CDR3 protein: CNAEAAADTQYF

D gene: TRBD2
V gene: TRBV6-5
clone size: .
J gene: TRBJ2-1
CDR3 DNA: TGTGCCACCTTGGGACTAGCGGGAGGGGACGGTGAGCAGTTCTTC
CDR3 protein: CATLGLAGGDGEQFF

D gene: .
V gene: TRBV12-3/TRBV12-4
clone size: many
J gene: TRBJ2-1
CDR3 DNA: TGTGCCAGCAGTTTAGCAGGTCTTGAGCAGTTCTTC
CDR3 protein: CASSLAGLEQFF

D gene: .
V gene: TRBV27
clone size: few
J gene: TRBJ1-6
CDR3 DNA: TGTGCCAGCAGTTTGACGTTCTTAGATAATTCACCCCTCCACTTT
CDR3 protein: CASSLTFLDNSPLHF

D gene: .
V gene: TRBV29-1
clone size: few
J gene: TRBJ2-7
CDR3 DNA: TGCAGCGTTGGTGAGGCAGGCCCCTACGAGCAGTACTTC
CDR3 protein: CSVGEAGPYEQYF

D gene: .
V gene: TRBV12-3/TRBV12-4
clone size: many
J gene: TRBJ2-7
CDR3 DNA: TGTGCCAGCAGTTTATCAGTGACCTACGAGCAGTACTTC
CDR3 protein: CASSLSVTYEQYF

D gene: .
V gene: TRBV19
clone size: few
J gene: TRBJ2-2
CDR3 DNA: TGTGCCAGTAGTTTAGCGGCAACCTTCACCGGGGAGCTGTTTTTT
CDR3 protein: CASSLAATFTGELFF

D gene: .
V gene: TRBV6-8
clone size: few
J gene: TRBJ1-5
CDR3 DNA: TGTGCCAGCAGTTTCGATGGGCGCCAGGCCCAGCATTTT
CDR3 protein: CASSFDGRQAQHF